This passage covers 15 T cell receptor beta chains from one sample sequenced in a study of siplizumab effects on memory and regulatory T cells. The data were produced by immunoSEQ multiplex PCR, yet TCRdb's version contains in-frame clones alone and is incomplete. The table records 110,000 or so clones, 92% of them present only once. The sample taken for sequencing was Tregs sorted from blood. These TCRs come from a human donor in good health.

This rearrangement joins TRBV6-6 to TRBJ2-5; 7 bases agree with TRBD2. CDR1 is MNHNY and CDR2 is SVGAGI in the germline V gene (reference sequence). The CDR3 sequence is 15 residues long. Germline trimming cut 9 bases from V and 9 bases from J; bases unmatched to any gene: 19. DNA for the CDR3: TGTGCCAGTAGGGTGGAGGGAGCTAAGAGCGGGGCCCAGTACTTC. Its protein product is CASRVEGAKSGAQYF.

This chain joins TRBV5-6 and TRBJ2-7, with unresolved D. CDR3 length: 13 amino acids. V dropped 4 bases and J dropped 6 bases, with 14 bases sitting between them. The germline V gene has CDR1 SGHDT and CDR2 YYEEEE. CDR3 protein: CASSPIGFFEQYF. The CDR3 DNA reads as TGTGCCAGCAGCCCGATCGGGTTTTTCGAGCAGTACTTC. Filled out from reference TRBV5-6 and TRBJ2-7, the complete variable domain reads DAGVTQSPTHLIKTRGQQVTLRCSPKSGHDTVSWYQQALGQGPQFIFQYYEEEERQRGNFPDRFSGHQFPNYSSELNVNALLLGDSALYLCASSPIGFFEQYFGPGTRLTVT.

The V call is TRBV5-1, the J call TRBJ2-1, with D possibly matching TRBD1 (6 bases). Germline V CDR1 and CDR2: SGHRS, YFSETQ. The CDR3 covers 15 residues. V lost 0 bases and J 5 bases, leaving 12 bases between the germline ends. CDR3 protein: CASSLEGQLNNEQFF. CDR3 coding DNA: TGCGCCAGCAGCTTGGAGGGACAATTGAACAATGAGCAGTTCTTC.

The rearrangement joins TRBV5-1 to TRBJ1-4; D not certain. The CDR3 contains 13 residues. Germline CDR1 and CDR2: SGHRS and YFSETQ. Trimming shortened V by 4 bases and J by 3 bases, and 7 bases separated the two germline ends. The CDR3 protein is CASSPDPNEKLFF. Written as DNA, the CDR3 is TGCGCCAGCAGCCCTGACCCTAATGAAAAACTGTTTTTT.

The rearrangement links TRBV5-1 to TRBJ2-2, with TRBD1 identical over 7 bases. J was trimmed by 2 bases and V by 2 bases; bases with no gene match: 12. Germline V gives CDR1 SGHRS, CDR2 YFSETQ. This CDR3 has 18 amino acids. The CDR3 nucleotides read TGCGCCAGCAGCTTCCCACCCCCGGCAGGGGGAAACACCGGGGAGCTGTTTTTT. Its translation is CASSFPPPAGGNTGELFF.

The chain is built from TRBV7-9 and TRBJ2-5; 11 bases align to TRBD1. The J call is doubtful: the DNA matches TRBJ2-7 better. CDR1 and CDR2 (germline): SEHNR, FQNEAQ (reference sequence). The CDR3 sequence is 13 residues long. The CDR3 DNA reads as TGTGCCAGCAAGGGACAGGGGGACGGCGAGCAGTACTTC. Encoded protein: CASKGQGDGEQYF.

The chain couples TRBV29-1 to TRBJ2-5, with a weak D call TRBD1 (7 bases). The length of the CDR3 is 13 residues. CDR1 and CDR2 (germline): SQVTM, ANQGSEA. The V gene lost 4 bases and the J gene lost 7 bases, with 16 bases spanning the gap. CDR3 nucleotide sequence: TGCAGCGTTGGAGACAGGGACTCTCGGACCCAGTACTTC. Translated: CSVGDRDSRTQYF.

The chain joins TRBV19 to TRBJ1-5; D gene ambiguous. The CDR3 contains 16 residues. V was pared by 5 bases and J by 0 bases, with 14 bases between. Germline assignment: CDR1 LNHDA and CDR2 SQIVND (reference sequence). The CDR3 DNA follows: TGTGCCAGTAGTTTCCTTGTGGGAACTAGCAATCAGCCCCAGCATTTT. This sequence encodes CASSFLVGTSNQPQHF.

This rearrangement joins TRBV18 to TRBJ2-7; D remains unclear. V dropped 3 bases and J dropped 0 bases, with 12 bases sitting between them. The CDR3 length is 15 residues. CDR1 is KGHSH and CDR2 is LQKENI in the germline V gene. CDR3 sequence (DNA): TGTGCCAGCTCACCCGTAACCGGGCCCTCCTACGAGCAGTACTTC. It codes for CASSPVTGPSYEQYF.

The chain recombines TRBV11-2 with TRBJ2-3; either TRBD1 or TRBD2 may fit D (6 bases each). The CDR3 length is 15 residues. Germline-derived CDR1 and CDR2 are SGHAT and FQNNGV. The V gene lost 0 bases and the J gene lost 5 bases, with 12 bases spanning the gap. The CDR3 DNA reads as TGTGCCAGCAGCTTAGATGGGGGGCGCGGAGATACGCAGTATTTT. The encoded protein is CASSLDGGRGDTQYF.

As DNA, the CDR3 is TGTGCCAGCAGTTACTCGCCAGACACTGAAGCTTTCTTT. Its protein product is CASSYSPDTEAFF. The chain joins TRBV6-5 to TRBJ1-1; D is unclear. This CDR3 spans 13 amino acids. Looked up from germline, CDR1 is MNHEY and CDR2 is SVGAGI. V was pared by 0 bases and J by 3 bases, with 5 bases between.

This chain joins TRBV19 and TRBJ1-6, with TRBD1 identical over 12 bases. The CDR3 is made up of 15 amino acids. The germline CDR1 and CDR2 sequences are LNHDA and SQIVND (reference sequence). Trimming took 5 bases from V and 10 from J; bases not matched to a gene: 6. CDR3 in DNA: TGTGCCAGTAGTGCCCCGGGGACAGGGGGCTCACCCCTCCACTTT. It codes for CASSAPGTGGSPLHF.

This clone has just one count. This rearrangement joins TRBV25-1 to TRBJ2-6; D unclear. The V end was cut by 2 bases, the J end by 0 bases, with 11 bases between. Germline assignment: CDR1 MGHDK and CDR2 SYGVNS. The CDR3 spans 17 residues. CDR3 coding DNA: TGTGCCAGCAGTGAAACAGCTCCCAGCTCTGGGGCCAACGTCCTGACTTTC. As protein: CASSETAPSSGANVLTF.

The chain has TRBV7-9 and TRBJ1-1; D gene unclear. Trimming took 6 bases from V and 0 from J, leaving 14 bases between them. This CDR3 comprises 15 residues. Germline CDR1 SEHNR, CDR2 FQNEAQ (reference sequence). CDR3 amino acids: CASSNRNKMNTEAFF. CDR3 DNA sequence: TGTGCCAGCAGTAATCGGAATAAGATGAACACTGAAGCTTTCTTT.

This clone appeared once. The V call is TRBV12-5, the J call TRBJ2-7, with 8 bases matching TRBD1. The junction had 9 bases not matched to a gene; V was cut back by 0 bases and J by 2 bases. Germline V lookup: CDR1 LGHNT, CDR2 FRNRAP. CDR3 length equals 17 residues. The CDR3 DNA reads TGTGCTAGTGGTTTGGTATCGGGACAGGCCTCGCCCTACGAGCAGTACTTC. Amino acids: CASGLVSGQASPYEQYF.